This record covers a single TCR beta chain. In the study's own analysis: How many nucleated cells were present was estimated from reference gene primer amplification. The data were produced by immunoSEQ multiplex PCR, yet TCRdb's version contains in-frame clones alone and is incomplete. V, J and clone size are taken as reported in that table, and D and trimming were inferred from the DNA itself. This table holds around 700,000 clones, around 90% found once. The record originates from a study of blood T cell repertoires in COVID-19. At the level of the study: Acute and convalescent COVID-19 specimens originated in the United States, Italy and Spain. In each case, the material was cDNA or gDNA derived from T cells, B-cell-depleted T cells, or PBMCs.

The length of the CDR3 is 12 residues. V dropped 5 bases and J dropped 6 bases, with 9 bases sitting between them. Looked up from germline, CDR1 is PRHDT and CDR2 is FYEKMQ (reference sequence). The genes are TRBV13 and TRBJ2-3, with a tentative D call TRBD1 (6 bases). The sequence derives from a woman aged 18-30 years with acute or convalescent COVID-19. The sequencing sample was made of peripheral blood. The CDR3 region is CASSLRGDTQYF. The CDR3 DNA follows: TGTGCCAGCAGCCTCAGGGGCGATACGCAGTATTTT.